This TCR beta chain derives from a study of T cell responses to AZD1222 COVID-19 vaccine. Broader study findings: Without day 14 samples, only post-peak T cell repertoires were studied. Females made up more of the donors, who were largely white British, and clonal diversity may have come out too low.

Concerning this clone itself: As yet, its antigen is unknown.

Measured with immunoSEQ multiplex PCR; TCRdb has only the in-frame clones, and not every one. Among approximately 150,000 clones listed, less than 95% were seen once. The CDR3 spans 14 residues. Trimming cost V 11 bases and J 5 bases; bases outside gene matches: 6. Germline V gene lookup returns CDR1 LNHDA and CDR2 SQIVND (reference sequence). The chain recombines TRBV19 with TRBJ2-5; 15 nucleotides agree with TRBD2. The specimen comprised peripheral blood, sampled on day 0 of AZD1222 vaccination. This clonotype was sampled from an adult in good health. The CDR3 reads CAVGLAGGRETQYF. The CDR3, as DNA: TGTGCCGTCGGACTAGCGGGAGGGCGGGAGACCCAGTACTTC.